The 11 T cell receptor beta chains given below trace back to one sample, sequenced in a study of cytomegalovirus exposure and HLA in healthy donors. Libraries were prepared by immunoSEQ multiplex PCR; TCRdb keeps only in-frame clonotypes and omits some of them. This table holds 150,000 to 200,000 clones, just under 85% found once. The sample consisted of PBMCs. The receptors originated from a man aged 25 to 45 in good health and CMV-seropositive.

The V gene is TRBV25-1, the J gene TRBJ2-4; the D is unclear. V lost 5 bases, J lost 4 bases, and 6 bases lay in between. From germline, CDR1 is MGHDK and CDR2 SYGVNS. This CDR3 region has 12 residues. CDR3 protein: CASSIGKNIQYF. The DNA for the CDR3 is TGTGCCAGCAGTATCGGGAAAAACATTCAGTACTTC.

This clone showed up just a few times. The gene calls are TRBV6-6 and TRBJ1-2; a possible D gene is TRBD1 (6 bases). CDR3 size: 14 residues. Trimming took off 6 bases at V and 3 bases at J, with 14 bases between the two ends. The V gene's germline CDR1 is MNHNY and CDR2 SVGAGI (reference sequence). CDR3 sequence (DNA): TGTGCCAGCAGCCTAGGACAGATTTACTATGGCTACACCTTC. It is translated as CASSLGQIYYGYTF.

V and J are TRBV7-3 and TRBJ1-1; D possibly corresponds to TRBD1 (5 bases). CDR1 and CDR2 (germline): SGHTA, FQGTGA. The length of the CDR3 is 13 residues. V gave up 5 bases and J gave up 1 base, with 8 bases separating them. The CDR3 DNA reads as TGTGCCAGCAGCAAAGACAGGAACACTGAAGCTTTCTTT. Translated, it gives CASSKDRNTEAFF.

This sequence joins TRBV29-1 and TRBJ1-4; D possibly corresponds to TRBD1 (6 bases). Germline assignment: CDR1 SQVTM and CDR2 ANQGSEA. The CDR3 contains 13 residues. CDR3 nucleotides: TGCAGTGGGGGAGGGGGGGTTGATGAAAAACTGTTTTTT. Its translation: CSGGGGVDEKLFF.

The CDR3 bases are TGCGCCAGCACGGAACCCCGAGGTGTTTACGAGCAGTACTTC. This translates into CASTEPRGVYEQYF. The chain employs TRBV10-2 and TRBJ2-7; D not certain. The germline CDR1 and CDR2 sequences are WSHSY and SAAADI. The CDR3 length is 14 residues. V lost 7 bases and J 4 bases, leaving 17 bases between the germline ends.

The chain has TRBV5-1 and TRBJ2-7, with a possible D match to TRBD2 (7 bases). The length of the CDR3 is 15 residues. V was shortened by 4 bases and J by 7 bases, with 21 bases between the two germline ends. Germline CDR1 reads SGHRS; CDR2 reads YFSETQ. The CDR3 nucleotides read TGCGCCAGCAGCCTAGGGGGGGTCGGGGGAGAGGAGCAGTACTTC. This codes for CASSLGGVGGEEQYF.

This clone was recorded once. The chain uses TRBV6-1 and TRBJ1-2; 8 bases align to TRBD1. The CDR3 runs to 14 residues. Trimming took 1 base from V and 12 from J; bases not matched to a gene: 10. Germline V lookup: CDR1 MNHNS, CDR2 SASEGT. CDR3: CASSEGQGNYGNTF. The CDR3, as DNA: TGTGCCAGCAGTGAAGGACAGGGGAACTATGGTAACACCTTC.

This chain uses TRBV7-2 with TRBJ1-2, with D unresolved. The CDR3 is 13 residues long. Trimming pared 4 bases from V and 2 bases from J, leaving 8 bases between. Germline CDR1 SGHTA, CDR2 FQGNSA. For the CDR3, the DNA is TGTGCCAGCAGCTACAGACCCAACTATGGCTACACCTTC. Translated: CASSYRPNYGYTF.

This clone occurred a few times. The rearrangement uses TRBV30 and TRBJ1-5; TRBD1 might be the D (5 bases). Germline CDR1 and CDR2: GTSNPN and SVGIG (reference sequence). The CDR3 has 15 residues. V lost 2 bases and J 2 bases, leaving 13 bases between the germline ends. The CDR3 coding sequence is TGTGCCTGGAGTCCCACGTCCAGGGGCAATCAGCCCCAGCATTTT. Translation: CAWSPTSRGNQPQHF.

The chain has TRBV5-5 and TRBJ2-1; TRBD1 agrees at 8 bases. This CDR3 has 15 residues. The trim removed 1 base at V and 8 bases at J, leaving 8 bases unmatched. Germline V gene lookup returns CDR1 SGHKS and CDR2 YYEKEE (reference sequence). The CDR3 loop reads CASSLQGAIIDEQFF. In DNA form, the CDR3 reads TGTGCCAGCAGCTTGCAGGGGGCCATCATCGATGAGCAGTTCTTC.

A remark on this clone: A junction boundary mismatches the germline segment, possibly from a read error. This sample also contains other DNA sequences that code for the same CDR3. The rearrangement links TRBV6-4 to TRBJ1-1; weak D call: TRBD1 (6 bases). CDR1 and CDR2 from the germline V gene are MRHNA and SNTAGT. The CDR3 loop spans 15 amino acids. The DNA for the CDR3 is TGTGCCAGCAGAGTACAGGGAGGGGGGAACACTGAAGCCTTCTTT. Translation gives CASRVQGGGNTEAFF.